The 13 T cell receptor beta chains in this list originate from one sample, sequenced in a study of spatial heterogeneity in lung cancer. Each CDR3 protein gets one entry after TCRdb re-called the 5' RACE reads with MiXCR. The sample includes over 14,000 distinct CDR3 sequences, 3% to 4.5% of them seen just once. Specified time point: sample taken at primary tumor resection. The sample here was normal lung tissue next to the tumor, taken at surgery. The origin of the receptors is a male donor with early-stage non-small cell lung cancer.

This clonotype was seen many times. This beta chain is an off-target read within a library intended for alpha chains, so its frequency means little. The chain links TRBV3-1 to TRBJ2-7; 7 positions match TRBD2. The V and J ends lost 4 bases and 5 bases, in that order; junction bases with no gene match: 5. From germline, CDR1 is LGHDT and CDR2 YNNKEL (reference sequence). The CDR3 contains 13 residues. The CDR3 bases are TGTGCCAGCAGCCGCGGGAGTGGTAACGAGCAGTACTTC. Translating gives CASSRGSGNEQYF.

This clonotype was observed at least ten times. Within a library made for alpha chains, this beta chain is off target, and its count is uninformative. V usage is TRBV6-6 and J usage is TRBJ2-3; the match to TRBD2 covers 9 bases. With V trimmed by 6 bases and J by 2 bases, 18 bases remained unmatched. The CDR3 contains 19 residues. Germline V CDR1 and CDR2: MNHNY, SVGAGI (reference sequence). In nucleotides, the CDR3 is TGTGCCAGCAGCCCTTGGGTAGCGGGAGTTTTCTCCAACACAGATACGCAGTATTTT. Translation: CASSPWVAGVFSNTDTQYF.

This clonotype was observed many times. Within a library made for alpha chains, this beta chain is off target, and its count is uninformative. This chain uses TRBV29-1 with TRBJ2-7, with a possible D match to TRBD1 (6 bases). The ends were cut back, 6 bases at V and 0 bases at J, with 12 bases in the middle. Germline-derived CDR1 and CDR2 are SQVTM and ANQGSEA. The CDR3 runs 13 residues. In DNA, the CDR3 is TGCAGCGTGATCACAGGGAGCTCCTACGAGCAGTACTTC. Translating gives CSVITGSSYEQYF.

In this sample, this clonotype turned up many times. This beta chain is off target for a library built for alpha chains, so its abundance means little. V and J are TRBV7-6 and TRBJ2-7, with D possibly TRBD1 on 6 matching bases. Germline loops: CDR1 SGHVS, CDR2 FNYEAQ. Trimming stripped 5 bases from V and 3 bases from J, with 11 bases between. The length of the CDR3 is 13 residues. The CDR3 DNA reads as TGTGCCAGCAGCCCAGGACAGCTCTACGAGCAGTACTTC. This translates into CASSPGQLYEQYF. Complete variable domain (other parts from reference TRBV7-6 and TRBJ2-7): GAGVSQSPRYKVTKRGQDVALRCDPISGHVSLYWYRQALGQGPEFLTYFNYEAQQDKSGLPNDRFSAERPEGSISTLTIQRTEQRDSAMYRCASSPGQLYEQYFGPGTRLTVT.

In this sample, this clonotype turned up many times. The library was designed around alpha chains, so this beta chain is a stray read whose abundance carries little weight. V usage is TRBV12-3 or TRBV12-4 and J usage is TRBJ1-4; no clear D. V shed 3 bases and J shed 4 bases, with 15 bases lying between them. The CDR3 covers 16 residues. The CDR3 region is CASSFARQVNNEKLFF. The CDR3 coding sequence is TGTGCCAGCAGTTTCGCGCGGCAGGTTAATAATGAAAAACTGTTTTTT.

This clonotype has a count of ten or more. This beta chain is off target for a library built for alpha chains, so its abundance means little. V and J are TRBV10-3 and TRBJ2-5, with D possibly matching TRBD1 (5 bases). With 3 bases removed from V and 0 bases from J, the gap between germline ends came to 14 bases. The length of the CDR3 is 16 residues. CDR1 is ENHRY and CDR2 is SYGVKD in the germline V gene. DNA of the CDR3: TGTGCCATCAGTGAAGGGGCAGACTGGTACCAAGAGACCCAGTACTTC. This gives the protein CAISEGADWYQETQYF.

This clonotype is classed as medium-sized (0.01 to 0.1%). One junction end disagrees with the germline gene, perhaps due to a read error. This beta chain appears as a stray read in a library generated for alpha chains; its size is not informative. This chain links TRBV12-3 or TRBV12-4 with TRBJ2-1; 7 nucleotides line up with TRBD2. This CDR3 comprises 14 residues. The CDR3 reads CASSLAEEYNEQFF. Written as DNA, the CDR3 is TGTGCCAGCAGTCTAGCGGAGGAGTACAATGAGCAGTTCTTC.

This clonotype was seen ten or more times. This beta chain appears as a stray read in a library generated for alpha chains; its size is not informative. CDR3 in amino acids: CASSDSGPENIQYF. CDR3 sequence (DNA): TGTGCCAGCAGCGATTCCGGTCCCGAAAACATTCAGTACTTC. The rearrangement uses TRBV7-9 and TRBJ2-4; D not resolved. Germline CDR1 reads SEHNR; CDR2 reads FQNEAQ (reference sequence). This CDR3 has 14 amino acids. V was shortened by 5 bases and J by 5 bases, with 13 bases between the two germline ends.

This clonotype was picked up many times. This beta chain is an off-target read within a library intended for alpha chains, so its frequency means little. The CDR3 coding sequence is TGTGCCAGCAGTTCCCCGACTAGCGGGCTCCAAGAGACCCAGTACTTC. It encodes CASSSPTSGLQETQYF. The chain carries TRBV28 and TRBJ2-5; 10 bases fit TRBD2. This CDR3 has 16 residues. CDR1 is MDHEN and CDR2 is SYDVKM in the germline V gene. V shed 4 bases, J shed 1 base, and the junction held 6 bases outside the gene matches.

The sample holds many counts of this clonotype. Found in a library prepared for alpha chains, this beta chain is an off-target read, and its abundance has little meaning. The V call is TRBV12-3 or TRBV12-4, the J call TRBJ2-1, with D hard to call. The CDR3 loop spans 13 amino acids. V was clipped by 0 bases and J by 10 bases, with 10 bases between them. CDR3 sequence: CASSLAHLVEQFF. The CDR3 DNA reads as TGTGCCAGCAGTTTAGCACACCTAGTCGAGCAGTTCTTC.

The table lists this clonotype with many counts. As an off-target read in a library built for alpha chains, this beta chain has a frequency of little significance. The rearrangement joins TRBV11-1 to TRBJ2-1; D may be TRBD1 (6 bases). The CDR3 is made up of 12 amino acids. The V and J ends lost 1 base and 10 bases respectively, with 8 bases between them. Germline CDR1 SGHAT, CDR2 FQDESV (reference sequence). As DNA, the CDR3 is TGTGCCAGCAGCTTAGAGGGACACGAGCAGTTCTTC. Its protein is CASSLEGHEQFF.

This clonotype was detected ten times or more. As an off-target read in a library built for alpha chains, this beta chain has a frequency of little significance. The chain joins TRBV7-8 to TRBJ2-1; no clear D. The CDR3 runs to 15 residues. CDR1 is SGHVS, CDR2 FQNEAQ, per germline. V was clipped by 1 base and J by 2 bases, with 9 bases between them. The CDR3 spells CASSLVGSTYNEQFF. DNA of the CDR3: TGTGCCAGCAGCTTAGTCGGAAGTACCTACAATGAGCAGTTCTTC. The full variable domain, in which reference TRBV7-8 and TRBJ2-1 provide the parts outside the CDR3, is GAGVSQSPRYKVAKRGQDVALRCDPISGHVSLFWYQQALGQGPEFLTYFQNEAQLDKSGLPSDRFFAERPEGSVSTLKIQRTQQEDSAVYLCASSLVGSTYNEQFFGPGTRLTVL.

This clonotype is medium-sized by share. For a library built for alpha chains, this beta chain is a stray read; little rests on its size. This sequence joins TRBV12-3 or TRBV12-4 and TRBJ1-6; D ambiguous. The germline V and J ends were trimmed by 1 base and 7 bases, with 8 bases remaining between them. The CDR3 sequence is 14 residues long. The CDR3 loop is CASSLGQANSPLHF. The CDR3 nucleotides are TGTGCCAGCAGTTTAGGGCAGGCCAATTCACCCCTCCACTTT.